This is a list of T cell receptor beta chains from one sample in a study of cytomegalovirus exposure and HLA in healthy donors. TCRdb's table, derived via immunoSEQ multiplex PCR, lists solely in-frame clones and lacks some. The sample records roughly 130,000 clones, roughly four fifths being singletons. Sequencing was done on a sample of PBMCs. These receptors all stem from a woman between 45 and 65 years old in good health and CMV-seropositive. Both conserved end residues are part of each CDR3. The D gene is left open where the match is weak. Clone size appears in some rows only: once, few, many, or a class for an expanded clone.

size: once
V: TRBV12-5
J: TRBJ2-5
D: NA
CDR3: CASGSSSSGRETQYF
DNA: TGTGCTAGTGGTTCCTCCTCCTCGGGGAGAGAGACCCAGTACTTC

size: NA
V: TRBV2
J: TRBJ2-3
D: NA
CDR3: CASSDRGLGTDTQYF
DNA: TGTGCCAGCAGTGACAGGGGTTTGGGCACAGATACGCAGTATTTT

size: once
V: TRBV5-6
J: TRBJ2-1
D: NA
CDR3: CASSRSNEQFF
DNA: TGTGCCAGCAGCCGGTCCAATGAGCAGTTCTTC

size: NA
V: TRBV6-1
J: TRBJ1-4
D: NA
CDR3: CASSDQGTQWSEKLFF
DNA: TGTGCCAGCAGTGACCAAGGGACACAGTGGTCTGAAAAACTGTTTTTT

size: few
V: TRBV5-1
J: TRBJ1-4
D: TRBD1
CDR3: CASSLPQGISGEKLFF
DNA: TGCGCCAGCAGCTTGCCACAGGGGATAAGTGGTGAAAAACTGTTTTTT

size: NA
V: TRBV7-9
J: TRBJ1-4
D: TRBD1
CDR3: CASSLGIGTEDEKLFF
DNA: TGTGCCAGCAGCCTCGGGATCGGGACAGAAGATGAAAAACTGTTTTTT

size: few
V: TRBV11-3
J: TRBJ1-2
D: NA
CDR3: CASSLQGSRGYTF
DNA: TGTGCCAGCAGCTTACAGGGTTCTCGCGGCTACACCTTC

size: NA
V: TRBV2
J: TRBJ1-1
D: TRBD1
CDR3: CASRDRVRGTEAFF
DNA: TGTGCCAGTCGGGACAGGGTAAGAGGGACTGAAGCTTTCTTT

size: NA
V: TRBV9
J: TRBJ2-5
D: NA
CDR3: CASNRDSLGQETQYF
DNA: TGTGCCAGCAACCGGGACTCCCTAGGGCAAGAGACCCAGTACTTC

size: NA
V: TRBV6-6
J: TRBJ2-3
D: TRBD2
CDR3: CASRPSGDTQYF
DNA: TGTGCCAGCAGACCTAGCGGGGATACGCAGTATTTT

size: NA
V: TRBV25-1
J: TRBJ1-6
D: TRBD1
CDR3: CASSGTGDNSPLHF
DNA: TGTGCCAGCAGTGGGACAGGTGACAATTCACCCCTCCACTTT

size: NA
V: TRBV5-4
J: TRBJ1-4
D: NA
CDR3: CASSVEAGSNEKLFF
DNA: TGTGCCAGCAGCGTTGAGGCAGGGTCTAATGAAAAACTGTTTTTT

size: NA
V: TRBV5-6
J: TRBJ1-6
D: NA
CDR3: CASITRQASYSPLHF
DNA: TGTGCCAGCATTACTAGACAGGCGTCTTATTCACCCCTCCACTTT

size: NA
V: TRBV19
J: TRBJ1-1
D: NA
CDR3: CASRNLNTEAFF
DNA: TGTGCCAGTAGAAACTTGAACACTGAAGCTTTCTTT

size: once
V: TRBV11-2
J: TRBJ1-1
D: TRBD1
CDR3: CASSSLRGQGPTEAFF
DNA: TGTGCCAGCAGCTCACTACGTGGACAGGGCCCCACTGAAGCTTTCTTT

size: NA
V: TRBV5-4
J: TRBJ2-2
D: NA
CDR3: CASSFAAGELFF
DNA: TGTGCCAGCAGCTTTGCGGCCGGGGAGCTGTTTTTT

size: NA
V: TRBV7-2
J: TRBJ1-3
D: NA
CDR3: CASSRDSVSGNTIYF
DNA: TGTGCCAGCAGCCGAGACAGTGTCTCTGGAAACACCATATATTTT

size: NA
V: TRBV30
J: TRBJ1-2
D: NA
CDR3: CAWSGGGYGYTF
DNA: TGTGCCTGGTCTGGGGGGGGCTATGGCTACACCTTC

size: NA
V: TRBV5-6
J: TRBJ1-1
D: TRBD1
CDR3: CASSLAGQGARNTEAFF
DNA: TGTGCCAGCAGCTTGGCAGGACAGGGGGCTAGGAACACTGAAGCTTTCTTT

size: NA
V: TRBV6-5
J: TRBJ1-4
D: NA
CDR3: CASSYSASVNEKLFF
DNA: TGTGCCAGCAGTTATTCTGCGTCTGTTAATGAAAAACTGTTTTTT

size: NA
V: TRBV25-1
J: TRBJ2-3
D: TRBD1
CDR3: CASSEYLTGGSTDTQYF
DNA: TGTGCCAGCAGTGAATATCTAACAGGGGGATCAACAGATACGCAGTATTTT

size: NA
V: TRBV6-5
J: TRBJ2-7
D: TRBD1
CDR3: CASYGTGLNEQYF
DNA: TGTGCCAGCTACGGGACAGGGCTTAACGAGCAGTACTTC

size: NA
V: TRBV7-2
J: TRBJ1-2
D: TRBD1
CDR3: CASSTDRGGDYGYTF
DNA: TGTGCCAGCAGCACGGACAGGGGAGGCGACTATGGCTACACCTTC

size: few
V: TRBV5-4
J: TRBJ1-4
D: TRBD1
CDR3: CASSQTGGRNEKLFF
DNA: TGTGCCAGCAGCCAGACAGGGGGCCGGAATGAAAAACTGTTTTTT

size: NA
V: TRBV19
J: TRBJ1-1
D: NA
CDR3: CASSTTRGTEAFF
DNA: TGTGCCAGTAGTACGACAAGGGGCACTGAAGCTTTCTTT

size: NA
V: TRBV30
J: TRBJ1-4
D: TRBD1
CDR3: CAWSNRGNEKLFF
DNA: TGTGCCTGGAGTAACAGGGGGAATGAAAAACTGTTTTTT

size: NA
V: TRBV6-1
J: TRBJ2-7
D: NA
CDR3: CASRYPGQQNEQYF
DNA: TGTGCCAGCAGGTACCCGGGTCAGCAGAACGAGCAGTACTTC

size: few
V: TRBV9
J: TRBJ2-7
D: TRBD2
CDR3: CASSEGLAGHSYEQYF
DNA: TGTGCCAGCAGCGAAGGACTAGCGGGGCACTCCTACGAGCAGTACTTC

size: NA
V: TRBV18
J: TRBJ2-2
D: NA
CDR3: CASSPPGTNTGELFF
DNA: TGTGCCAGCTCACCCCCGGGGACTAACACCGGGGAGCTGTTTTTT

size: few
V: TRBV30
J: TRBJ2-5
D: TRBD1
CDR3: CAWRKQGTETQYF
DNA: TGTGCCTGGAGGAAACAGGGGACAGAGACCCAGTACTTC

size: NA
V: TRBV29-1
J: TRBJ2-7
D: NA
CDR3: CSVQVGNVGEQYF
DNA: TGCAGCGTACAGGTGGGGAACGTCGGCGAGCAGTACTTC

size: NA
V: TRBV6-5
J: TRBJ1-1
D: TRBD1
CDR3: CASSYSGTAPEAFF
DNA: TGTGCCAGCAGTTACTCCGGGACAGCCCCTGAAGCTTTCTTT

size: NA
V: TRBV18
J: TRBJ1-6
D: NA
CDR3: CASSPGSDRNSPLHF
DNA: TGTGCCAGCTCACCCGGGTCTGACAGAAATTCACCCCTCCACTTT